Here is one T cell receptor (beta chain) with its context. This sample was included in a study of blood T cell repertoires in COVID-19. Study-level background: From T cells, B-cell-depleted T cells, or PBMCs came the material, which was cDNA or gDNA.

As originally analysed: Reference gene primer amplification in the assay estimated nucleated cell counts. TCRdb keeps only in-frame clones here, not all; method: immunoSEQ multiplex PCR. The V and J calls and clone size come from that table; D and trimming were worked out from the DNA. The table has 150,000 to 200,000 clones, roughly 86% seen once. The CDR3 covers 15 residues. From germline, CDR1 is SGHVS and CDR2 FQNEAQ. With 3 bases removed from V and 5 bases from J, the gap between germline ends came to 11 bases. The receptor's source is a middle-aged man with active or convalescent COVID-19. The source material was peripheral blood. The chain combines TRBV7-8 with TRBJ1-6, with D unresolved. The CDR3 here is CASSFRLVNNSPLHF. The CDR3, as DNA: TGTGCCAGCAGCTTCCGATTAGTTAATAATTCACCCCTCCACTTT.